A selection of T cell receptor beta chains follows, all from one sample in a study of blood T cell repertoires in COVID-19. Data came from immunoSEQ multiplex PCR; TCRdb stores just in-frame clones and leaves some out. In the table there are almost 55,000 clones, 84% of which are singletons. The sequencing input was peripheral blood. Receptor source: a man between 50 and 59 years old with acute or convalescent COVID-19. CDR3s leave out the opening cysteine and the closing phenylalanine or tryptophan. The listing skips clone size in some rows; elsewhere it reads once, few, many or a size class.

J | V | size | CDR3
TRBJ1-5 | TRBV6-5 | - | ASKDWSRDQPQH
TRBJ2-2 | TRBV7-3 | once | ASSLRQGEVGELF
TRBJ2-7 | TRBV6-5 | - | ASTLLGGGGYEQY
TRBJ1-2 | TRBV3-1/TRBV3-2 | - | ASSQNRGGYT
TRBJ2-1 | TRBV10-3 | - | AISDLGQGSIRTYNEQF
TRBJ2-5 | TRBV14 | - | ASSQSRDYLETQY
TRBJ1-3 | TRBV5-1 | few | ASSLGQAQNTIY
TRBJ2-2 | TRBV5-1 | - | ATSGGLALTKNTGELF
TRBJ1-2 | TRBV7-9 | - | ASSPRAGDTNYGYT
TRBJ2-7 | TRBV6-5 | - | ASRKTGSYEQY
TRBJ1-6 | TRBV28 | - | ASTPAGGSYNSPLH
TRBJ2-7 | TRBV7-8 | - | ASSYSGQIYEQY
TRBJ1-5 | TRBV19 | - | ASQAISNQPQH
TRBJ2-1 | TRBV28 | - | ASSFPGTSGRTSYNEQF
TRBJ2-2 | TRBV4-2 | - | ASSQVPGGATLTGELF
TRBJ2-7 | TRBV5-1 | - | ASSLEGEHEQY
TRBJ1-2 | TRBV14 | - | ASSRYDRGHGYT
TRBJ2-1 | TRBV9 | - | ASSDSPNEQF
TRBJ1-4 | TRBV4-1 | medium-sized | ASSQDPGWGRDEKLF
TRBJ2-3 | TRBV11-3 | - | ASSLVAGGTDTQY
TRBJ1-4 | TRBV27 | - | ASSSRTANEKLF
TRBJ2-2 | TRBV29-1 | - | SAGLAGGRNTGELF
TRBJ2-3 | TRBV10-2 | - | ASNIIRDRKGDTQY
TRBJ2-5 | TRBV30 | - | AWSVHGGQGQETQY
TRBJ2-1 | TRBV6-4 | - | ASSDSFRDNEQF
TRBJ2-2 | TRBV4-1 | - | ASSQGGGGNRETGELF
TRBJ2-3 | TRBV2 | - | ASTPRLDETDTQY
TRBJ2-1 | TRBV3-1/TRBV3-2 | - | ASSRTTNNEQF
TRBJ1-6 | TRBV7-3 | - | ASSSSPLH
TRBJ2-3 | TRBV24-1 | - | ATSAGWTDTQY
TRBJ2-2 | TRBV18 | - | ASSPTTNTGELF
TRBJ2-1 | TRBV7-3 | - | ASSLGRVSSYNEQF
TRBJ1-2 | TRBV5-8 | few | ASSLAGGAANGYT
TRBJ1-2 | TRBV30 | - | AWGGTYGYT
TRBJ2-3 | TRBV16 | - | ASSPGTAASTDTQY
TRBJ1-2 | TRBV6-1 | - | ASSDRTGGYRGYGYT
TRBJ2-7 | TRBV9 | - | ASSVGAGGPGYEQY
TRBJ1-1 | TRBV27 | - | ASSFFDRVGTEAF
TRBJ2-1 | TRBV7-9 | - | ASSLGRAYNEQF
TRBJ2-1 | TRBV19 | - | ASSTLTSGGANEQF